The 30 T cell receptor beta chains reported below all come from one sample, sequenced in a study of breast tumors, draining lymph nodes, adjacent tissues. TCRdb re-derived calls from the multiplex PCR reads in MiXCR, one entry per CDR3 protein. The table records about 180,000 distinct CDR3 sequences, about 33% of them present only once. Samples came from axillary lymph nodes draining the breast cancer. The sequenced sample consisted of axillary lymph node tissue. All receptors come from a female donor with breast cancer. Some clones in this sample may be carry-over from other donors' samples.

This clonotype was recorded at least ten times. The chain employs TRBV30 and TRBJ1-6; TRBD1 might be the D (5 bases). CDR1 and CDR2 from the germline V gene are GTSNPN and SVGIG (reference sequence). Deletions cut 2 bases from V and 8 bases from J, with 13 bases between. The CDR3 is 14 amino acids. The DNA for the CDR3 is TGTGCCTGGAGTAACAGAGGGGTCGATTCACCCCTCCACTTT. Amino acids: CAWSNRGVDSPLHF.

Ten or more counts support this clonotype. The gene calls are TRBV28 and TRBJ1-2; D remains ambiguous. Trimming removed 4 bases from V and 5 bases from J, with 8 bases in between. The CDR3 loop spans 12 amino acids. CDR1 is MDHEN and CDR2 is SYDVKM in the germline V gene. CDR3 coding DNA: TGTGCCAGCAGTTACACGTCATATGGCTACACCTTC. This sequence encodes CASSYTSYGYTF.

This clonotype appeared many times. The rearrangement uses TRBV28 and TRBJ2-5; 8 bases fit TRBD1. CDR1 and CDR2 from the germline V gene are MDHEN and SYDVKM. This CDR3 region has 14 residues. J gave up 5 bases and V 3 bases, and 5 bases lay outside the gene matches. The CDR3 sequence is CASSFSGGGETQYF. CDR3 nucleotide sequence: TGTGCCAGCAGTTTTTCAGGGGGCGGGGAGACCCAGTACTTC. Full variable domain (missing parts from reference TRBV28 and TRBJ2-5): DVKVTQSSRYLVKRTGEKVFLECVQDMDHENMFWYRQDPGLGLRLIYFSYDVKMKEKGDIPEGYSVSREKKERFSLILESASTNQTSMYLCASSFSGGGETQYFGPGTRLLVL.

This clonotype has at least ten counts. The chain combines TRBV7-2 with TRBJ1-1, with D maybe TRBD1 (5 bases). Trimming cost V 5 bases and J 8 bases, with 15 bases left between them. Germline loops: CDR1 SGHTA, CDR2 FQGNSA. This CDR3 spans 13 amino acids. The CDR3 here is CASSPYLTEEAFF. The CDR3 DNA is TGTGCCAGCAGCCCGTATTTGACAGAAGAAGCTTTCTTT.

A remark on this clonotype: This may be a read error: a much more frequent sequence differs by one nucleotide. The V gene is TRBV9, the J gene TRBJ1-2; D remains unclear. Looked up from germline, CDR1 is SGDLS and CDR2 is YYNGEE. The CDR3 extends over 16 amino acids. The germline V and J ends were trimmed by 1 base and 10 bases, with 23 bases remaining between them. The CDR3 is CASSVSLHFEDGAYTF. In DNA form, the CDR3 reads TGTGCCAGCAGCGTATCTCTCCATTTTGAGGACGGTGCCTACACCTTC.

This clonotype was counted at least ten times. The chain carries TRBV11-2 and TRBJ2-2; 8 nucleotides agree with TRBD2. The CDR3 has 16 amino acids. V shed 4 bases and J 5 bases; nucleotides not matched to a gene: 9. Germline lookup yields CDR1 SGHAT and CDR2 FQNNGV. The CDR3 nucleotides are TGTGCCAGCAGCTCAGACAATAGCGGGAAGACCGGGGAGCTGTTTTTT. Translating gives CASSSDNSGKTGELFF.

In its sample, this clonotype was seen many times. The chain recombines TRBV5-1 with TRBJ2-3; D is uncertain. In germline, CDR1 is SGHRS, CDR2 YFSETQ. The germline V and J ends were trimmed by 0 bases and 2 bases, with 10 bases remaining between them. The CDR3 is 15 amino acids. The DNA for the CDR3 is TGCGCCAGCAGCTTGGGGCTTTGGGACACAGATACGCAGTATTTT. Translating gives CASSLGLWDTDTQYF.

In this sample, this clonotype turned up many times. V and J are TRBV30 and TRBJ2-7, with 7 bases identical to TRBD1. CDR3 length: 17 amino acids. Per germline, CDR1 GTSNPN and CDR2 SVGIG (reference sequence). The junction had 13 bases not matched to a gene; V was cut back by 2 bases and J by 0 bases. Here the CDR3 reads CAWSLTPGGFSSYEQYF. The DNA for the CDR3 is TGTGCCTGGAGTCTGACTCCAGGGGGTTTCAGCTCCTACGAGCAGTACTTC.

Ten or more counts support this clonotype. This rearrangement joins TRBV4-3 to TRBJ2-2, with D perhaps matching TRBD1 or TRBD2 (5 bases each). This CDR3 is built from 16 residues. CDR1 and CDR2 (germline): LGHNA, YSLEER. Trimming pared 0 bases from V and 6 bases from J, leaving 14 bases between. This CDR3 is CASSQDFRGAAGELFF. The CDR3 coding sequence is TGCGCCAGCAGCCAAGATTTCAGAGGGGCGGCCGGGGAGCTGTTTTTT.

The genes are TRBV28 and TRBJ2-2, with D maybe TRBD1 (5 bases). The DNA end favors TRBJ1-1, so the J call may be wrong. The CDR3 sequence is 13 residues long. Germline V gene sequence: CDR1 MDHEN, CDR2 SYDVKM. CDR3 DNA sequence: TGTGCCAGCAGTTTCGGGACGGCCGCTTTCGCTTTCTTT. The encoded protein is CASSFGTAAFAFF.

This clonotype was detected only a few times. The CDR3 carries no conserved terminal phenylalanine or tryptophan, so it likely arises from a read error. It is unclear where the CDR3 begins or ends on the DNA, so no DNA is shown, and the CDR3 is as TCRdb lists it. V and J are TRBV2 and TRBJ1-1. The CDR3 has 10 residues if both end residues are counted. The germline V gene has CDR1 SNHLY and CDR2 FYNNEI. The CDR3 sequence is CASSEPQVHL.

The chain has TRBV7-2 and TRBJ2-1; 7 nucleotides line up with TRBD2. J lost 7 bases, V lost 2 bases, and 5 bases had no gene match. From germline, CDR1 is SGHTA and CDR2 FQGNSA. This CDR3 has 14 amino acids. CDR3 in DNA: TGTGCCAGCAGCTTAAGAGCGGGGCCAAATGAGCAGTTCTTC. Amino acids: CASSLRAGPNEQFF.

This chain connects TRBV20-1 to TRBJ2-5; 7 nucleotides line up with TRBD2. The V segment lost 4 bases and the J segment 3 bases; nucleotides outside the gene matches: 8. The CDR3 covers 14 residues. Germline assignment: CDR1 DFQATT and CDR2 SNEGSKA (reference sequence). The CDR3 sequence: CSATDPSGKETQYF. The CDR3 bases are TGCAGTGCTACCGACCCAAGCGGGAAAGAGACCCAGTACTTC.

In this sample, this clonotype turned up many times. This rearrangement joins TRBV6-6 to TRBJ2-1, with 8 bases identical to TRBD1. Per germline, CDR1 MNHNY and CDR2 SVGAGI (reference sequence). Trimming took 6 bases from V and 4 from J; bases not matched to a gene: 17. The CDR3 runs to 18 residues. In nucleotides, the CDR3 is TGTGCCAGCAGCCACGTTTCCCTCCGGGACAGGAGATACAATGAGCAGTTCTTC. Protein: CASSHVSLRDRRYNEQFF.

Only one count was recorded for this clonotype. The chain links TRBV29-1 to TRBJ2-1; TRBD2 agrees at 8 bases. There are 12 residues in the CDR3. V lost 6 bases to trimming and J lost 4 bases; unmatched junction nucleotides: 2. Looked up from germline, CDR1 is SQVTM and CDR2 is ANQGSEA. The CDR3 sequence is CSVVAGYNEQFF. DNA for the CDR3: TGCAGCGTGGTAGCGGGATACAATGAGCAGTTCTTC.

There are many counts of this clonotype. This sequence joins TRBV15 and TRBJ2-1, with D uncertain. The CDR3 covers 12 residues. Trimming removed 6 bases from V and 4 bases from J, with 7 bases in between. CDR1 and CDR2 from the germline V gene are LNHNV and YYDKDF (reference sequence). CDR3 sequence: CATRAPYNEQFF. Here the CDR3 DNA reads TGTGCCACCAGGGCCCCATACAATGAGCAGTTCTTC. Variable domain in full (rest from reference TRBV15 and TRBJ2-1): DAMVIQNPRYQVTQFGKPVTLSCSQTLNHNVMYWYQQKSSQAPKLLFHYYDKDFNNEADTPDNFQSRRPNTSFCFLDIRSPGLGDTAMYLCATRAPYNEQFFGPGTRLTVL.

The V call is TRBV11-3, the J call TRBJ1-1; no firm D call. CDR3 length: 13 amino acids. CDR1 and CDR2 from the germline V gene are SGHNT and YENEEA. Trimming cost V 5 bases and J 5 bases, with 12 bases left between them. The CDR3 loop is CASSRAGKTEAFF. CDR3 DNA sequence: TGTGCCAGCAGCCGGGCGGGAAAGACTGAAGCTTTCTTT.

The CDR3 loop reads CATSRSGGLNEKLFF. The CDR3 DNA reads as TGTGCCACCAGCAGAAGCGGGGGACTTAATGAAAAACTGTTTTTT. The genes are TRBV15 and TRBJ1-4; perhaps TRBD1 as D (5 bases). Trimming stripped 2 bases from V and 4 bases from J, with 11 bases between. This CDR3 has 15 amino acids. CDR1 is LNHNV, CDR2 YYDKDF, per germline (reference sequence).

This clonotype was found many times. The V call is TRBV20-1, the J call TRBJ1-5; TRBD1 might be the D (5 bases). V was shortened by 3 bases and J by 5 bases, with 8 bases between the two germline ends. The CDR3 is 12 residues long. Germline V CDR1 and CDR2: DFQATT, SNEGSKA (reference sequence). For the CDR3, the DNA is TGCAGTGCTAGCCAGGGATATCAGCCCCAGCATTTT. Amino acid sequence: CSASQGYQPQHF.

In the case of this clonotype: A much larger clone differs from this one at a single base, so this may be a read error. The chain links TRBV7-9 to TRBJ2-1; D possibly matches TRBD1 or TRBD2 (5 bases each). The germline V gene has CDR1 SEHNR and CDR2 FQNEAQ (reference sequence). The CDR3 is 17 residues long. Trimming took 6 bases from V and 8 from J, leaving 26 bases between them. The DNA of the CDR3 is TGTGCCAGCAGGTCCGGGTGGGGACCTGTCAACGGTGATGAGCAGTTCTTC. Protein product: CASRSGWGPVNGDEQFF.

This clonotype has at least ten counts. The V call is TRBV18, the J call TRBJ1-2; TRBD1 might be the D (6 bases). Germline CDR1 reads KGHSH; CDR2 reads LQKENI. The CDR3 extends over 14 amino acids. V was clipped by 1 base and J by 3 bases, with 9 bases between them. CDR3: CASSPRKGDYGYTF. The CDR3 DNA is TGTGCCAGCTCACCACGGAAGGGGGACTATGGCTACACCTTC.

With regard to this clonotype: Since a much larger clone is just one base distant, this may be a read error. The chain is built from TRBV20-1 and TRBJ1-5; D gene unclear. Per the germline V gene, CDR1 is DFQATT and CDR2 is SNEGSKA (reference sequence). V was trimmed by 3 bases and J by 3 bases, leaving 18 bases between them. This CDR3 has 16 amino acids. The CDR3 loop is CSASRGFRAPNQPQHF. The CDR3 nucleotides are TGCAGTGCTAGTCGAGGTTTTAGAGCGCCCAATCAGCCCCAGCATTTT.

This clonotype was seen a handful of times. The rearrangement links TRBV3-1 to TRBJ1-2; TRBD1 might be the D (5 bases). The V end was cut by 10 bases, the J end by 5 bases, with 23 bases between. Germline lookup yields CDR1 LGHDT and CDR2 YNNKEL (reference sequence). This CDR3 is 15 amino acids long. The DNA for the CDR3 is TGTGCCACCCTAGAAGAGGGTCGGGGGAGTTATGGCTACACCTTC. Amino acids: CATLEEGRGSYGYTF. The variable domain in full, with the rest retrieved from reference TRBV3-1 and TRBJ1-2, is DTAVSQTPKYLVTQMGNDKSIKCEQNLGHDTMYWYKQDSKKFLKIMFSYNNKELIINETVPNRFSPKSPDKAHLNLHINSLELGDSAVYFCATLEEGRGSYGYTFGSGTRLTVV.

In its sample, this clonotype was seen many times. The CDR3: CASSPYPGSGEQFF. CDR3 sequence (DNA): TGTGCCAGCAGCCCCTACCCCGGGAGCGGAGAGCAGTTCTTC. The chain carries TRBV7-3 and TRBJ2-1, with D perhaps TRBD2 (6 bases). The CDR3 sequence is 14 residues long. Germline CDR1 reads SGHTA; CDR2 reads FQGTGA. With 5 bases removed from V and 10 bases from J, the gap between germline ends came to 18 bases.

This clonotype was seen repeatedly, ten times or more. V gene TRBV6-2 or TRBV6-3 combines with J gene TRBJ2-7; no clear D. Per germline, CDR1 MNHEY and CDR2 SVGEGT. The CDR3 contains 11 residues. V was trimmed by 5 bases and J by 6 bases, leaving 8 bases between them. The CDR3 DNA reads TGTGCCAGCAGTAACACGGGCGAGCAGTACTTC. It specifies CASSNTGEQYF.

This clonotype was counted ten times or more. The CDR3 nucleotides are TGTGCCAGCAAAGGGGAAGAGACCCAGTACTTC. Translated: CASKGEETQYF. The chain couples TRBV6-5 to TRBJ2-5; D is perhaps TRBD1 (5 bases). Trimming shortened V by 7 bases and J by 3 bases, and 6 bases separated the two germline ends. The CDR3 has 11 amino acids. Looked up from germline, CDR1 is MNHEY and CDR2 is SVGAGI.

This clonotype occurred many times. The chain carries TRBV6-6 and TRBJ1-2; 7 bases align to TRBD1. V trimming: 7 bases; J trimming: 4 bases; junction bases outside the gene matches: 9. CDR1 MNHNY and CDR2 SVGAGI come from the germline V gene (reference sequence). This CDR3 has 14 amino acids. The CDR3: CASKITTGRYGYTF. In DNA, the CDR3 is TGTGCCAGCAAAATAACGACAGGGCGCTATGGCTACACCTTC.

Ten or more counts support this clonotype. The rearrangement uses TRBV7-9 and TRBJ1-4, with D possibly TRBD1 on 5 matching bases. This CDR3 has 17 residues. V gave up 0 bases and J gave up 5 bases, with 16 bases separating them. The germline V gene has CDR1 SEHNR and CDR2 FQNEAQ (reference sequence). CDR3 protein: CASSLAVVGGRNEKLFF. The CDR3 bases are TGTGCCAGCAGCTTAGCGGTGGTGGGGGGAAGAAATGAAAAACTGTTTTTT.

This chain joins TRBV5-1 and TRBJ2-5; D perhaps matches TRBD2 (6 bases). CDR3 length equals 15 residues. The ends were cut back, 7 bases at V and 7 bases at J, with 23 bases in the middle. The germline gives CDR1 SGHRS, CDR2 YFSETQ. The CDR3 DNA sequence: TGCGCCAGCGGCCACGGGGACTCCCGGCGAGGGACCCAGTACTTC. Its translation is CASGHGDSRRGTQYF.

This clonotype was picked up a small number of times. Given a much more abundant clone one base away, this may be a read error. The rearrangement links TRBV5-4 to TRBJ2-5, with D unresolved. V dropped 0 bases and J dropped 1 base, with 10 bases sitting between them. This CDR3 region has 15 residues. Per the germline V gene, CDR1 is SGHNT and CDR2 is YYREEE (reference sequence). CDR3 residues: CASSLGPAGQETQYF. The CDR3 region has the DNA TGTGCCAGCAGCTTGGGGCCGGCCGGCCAAGAGACCCAGTACTTC.